Below, 8 T cell receptor beta chains from the same sample are listed, as sequenced in a study of PD-1 blockade in classical Hodgkin lymphoma. Measured with immunoSEQ multiplex PCR; TCRdb has only the in-frame clones, and not every one. Here the sample spans tens of thousands of clones, around 83% being singletons. Every patient experienced relapse after autologous stem cell transplantation, and brentuximab vedotin exposure varied. Researchers used magnetic negative selection to pull out pure CD4+ T cells from thawed PBMCs. This specimen consisted of CD4+ T cells from blood, obtained at baseline. These receptors were collected from a human donor with classical Hodgkin lymphoma.

The V and J genes are TRBV13 and TRBJ2-2; 11 bases line up with TRBD2. V trimming: 4 bases; J trimming: 6 bases; junction bases outside the gene matches: 1. Germline assignment: CDR1 PRHDT and CDR2 FYEKMQ (reference sequence). The CDR3 consists of 14 residues. The DNA for the CDR3 is TGTGCCAGCAGCTCGGGACTAGCGGCCGGGGAGCTGTTTTTT. It yields the protein CASSSGLAAGELFF. Full variable domain (outside the CDR3, taken from reference TRBV13 and TRBJ2-2): AAGVIQSPRHLIKEKRETATLKCYPIPRHDTVYWYQQGPGQDPQFLISFYEKMQSDKGSIPDRFSAQQFSDYHSELNMSSLELGDSALYFCASSSGLAAGELFFGEGSRLTVL.

The chain uses TRBV30 and TRBJ1-4, with D hard to call. Trimming took 3 bases from V and 4 from J, leaving 3 bases between them. The CDR3 consists of 11 residues. Germline V CDR1 and CDR2: GTSNPN, SVGIG (reference sequence). The CDR3 coding sequence is TGTGCCTGGAGCGTTAATGAAAAACTGTTTTTT. Protein: CAWSVNEKLFF.

This chain connects TRBV19 to TRBJ1-2; the match to TRBD1 covers 10 bases. Unmatched junction bases numbered 9, after V lost 4 bases and J lost 4 bases. The CDR3 spans 16 residues. Germline CDR1 LNHDA, CDR2 SQIVND (reference sequence). The CDR3 DNA is TGTGCCAGTAGTACTTCCCCGGGACAGGGGAGCTATGGCTACACCTTC. This translates into CASSTSPGQGSYGYTF.

This chain uses TRBV20-1 with TRBJ1-1; perhaps TRBD1 as D (5 bases). V lost 2 bases to trimming and J lost 6 bases, with 7 bases between them. From germline, CDR1 is DFQATT and CDR2 SNEGSKA (reference sequence). This CDR3 region has 11 residues. Here the CDR3 reads CSARWGPEAFF. The CDR3 coding sequence is TGCAGTGCTAGATGGGGCCCTGAAGCTTTCTTT.

This clone has a handful of counts. V gene TRBV6-5 combines with J gene TRBJ1-1; 10 positions agree with TRBD1. Germline values: CDR1 MNHEY, CDR2 SVGAGI. J gave up 1 base and V 1 base, and 3 bases lay outside the gene matches. This CDR3 spans 16 amino acids. The CDR3 DNA reads TGTGCCAGCAGTTACTTAAGGACAGGGGGGAACACTGAAGCTTTCTTT. The encoded protein is CASSYLRTGGNTEAFF.

The chain is built from TRBV4-1 and TRBJ1-5; 8 bases match TRBD1. Germline V CDR1 and CDR2: MGHRA, YSYEKL. This CDR3 contains 16 residues. Unmatched junction bases numbered 7, after V lost 2 bases and J lost 4 bases. The CDR3 reads CASSQPDRGPNQPQHF. The DNA of the CDR3 is TGCGCCAGCAGCCAACCCGACAGGGGTCCGAATCAGCCCCAGCATTTT.

This chain uses TRBV7-9 with TRBJ1-4; D is uncertain. There are 15 residues in the CDR3. Trimming removed 1 base at V and 8 bases at J, with 14 bases between. The V gene's germline CDR1 is SEHNR and CDR2 FQNEAQ (reference sequence). This chain's CDR3 is CASSLEGRKEEKLFF. The CDR3 DNA follows: TGTGCCAGCAGCTTAGAGGGCAGGAAGGAGGAAAAACTGTTTTTT.

The gene calls are TRBV21-1 and TRBJ2-7; TRBD2 reflects the table's D call only, with no check against the DNA. TRBV21-1 is a known pseudogene. This CDR3 is built from 13 residues. The CDR3 DNA is TGTGCCAGCGGGAGTAGCGGGGGCCACGAGCAGTACTTC. Its translation is CASGSSGGHEQYF.